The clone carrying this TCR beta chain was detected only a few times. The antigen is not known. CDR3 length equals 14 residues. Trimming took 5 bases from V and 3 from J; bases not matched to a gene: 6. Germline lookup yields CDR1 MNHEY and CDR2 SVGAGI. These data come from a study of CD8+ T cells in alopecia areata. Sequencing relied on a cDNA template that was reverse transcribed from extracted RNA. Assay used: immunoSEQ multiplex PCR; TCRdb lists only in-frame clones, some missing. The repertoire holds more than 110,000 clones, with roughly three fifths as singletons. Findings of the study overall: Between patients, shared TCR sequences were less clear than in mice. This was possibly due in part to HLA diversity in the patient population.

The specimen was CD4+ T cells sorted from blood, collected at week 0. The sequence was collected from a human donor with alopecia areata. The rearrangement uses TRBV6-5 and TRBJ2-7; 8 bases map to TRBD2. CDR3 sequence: CASSRASGLYEQYF. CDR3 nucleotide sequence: TGTGCCAGCAGTCGGGCTAGCGGGCTCTACGAGCAGTACTTC.